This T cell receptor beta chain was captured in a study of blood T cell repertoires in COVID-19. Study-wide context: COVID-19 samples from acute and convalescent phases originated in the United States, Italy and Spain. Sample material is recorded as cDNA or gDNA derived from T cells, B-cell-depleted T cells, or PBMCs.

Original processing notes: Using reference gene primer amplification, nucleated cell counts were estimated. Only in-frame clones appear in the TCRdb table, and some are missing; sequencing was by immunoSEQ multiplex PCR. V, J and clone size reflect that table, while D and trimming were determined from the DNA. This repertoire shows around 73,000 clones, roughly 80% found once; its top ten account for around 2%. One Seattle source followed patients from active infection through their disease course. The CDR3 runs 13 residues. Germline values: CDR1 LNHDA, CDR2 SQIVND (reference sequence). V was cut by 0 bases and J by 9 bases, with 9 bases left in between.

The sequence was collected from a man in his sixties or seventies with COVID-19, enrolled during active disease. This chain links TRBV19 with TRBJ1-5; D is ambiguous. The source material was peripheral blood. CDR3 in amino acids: CASSIEASWPQHF. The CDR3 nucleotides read TGTGCCAGTAGTATAGAAGCAAGTTGGCCCCAGCATTTT.